The next 24 T cell receptor beta chains were all read from a single sample in a study of T cell changes during pregnancy in multiple sclerosis. TCRdb's copy holds only in-frame clones and misses some; the assay was immunoSEQ multiplex PCR. This table holds under 50,000 clones, approximately 90% found once. The material was CD8+ T cells from peripheral blood mononuclear cells, obtained in the second trimester of pregnancy. The receptor set was obtained from a female donor with multiple sclerosis, enrolled in a pregnancy study.

This chain joins TRBV4-2 and TRBJ1-2; D perhaps matches TRBD1 (6 bases). The CDR3 length is 15 residues. V shed 4 bases and J shed 2 bases, with 14 bases lying between them. The germline gives CDR1 LGHNA, CDR2 YNFKEQ. CDR3 in DNA: TGTGCCAGCAGCCCGCGGACAGAATCGAACTATGGCTACACCTTC. Translation gives CASSPRTESNYGYTF.

This chain links TRBV9 with TRBJ2-5; D is undetermined. Trimming shortened V by 3 bases and J by 5 bases, and 11 bases separated the two germline ends. The CDR3 has 13 amino acids. The germline CDR1 and CDR2 sequences are SGDLS and YYNGEE. The CDR3 protein is CASSEWFGETQYF. The DNA of the CDR3 is TGTGCCAGCAGCGAGTGGTTCGGGGAGACCCAGTACTTC.

The rearrangement links TRBV9 to TRBJ1-2, with D tentatively TRBD1 (6 bases). Germline V gene lookup returns CDR1 SGDLS and CDR2 YYNGEE. This CDR3 has 14 amino acids. The germline V and J ends were trimmed by 5 bases and 4 bases, with 15 bases remaining between them. The CDR3 nucleotides read TGTGCCAGCAGAGCCAGGGGCGAAGCCTATGGCTACACCTTC. Protein: CASRARGEAYGYTF.

This chain connects TRBV4-3 to TRBJ1-4, with D perhaps TRBD1 (5 bases). Deletions cut 5 bases from V and 4 bases from J, with 8 bases between. The germline V gene encodes CDR1 LGHNA and CDR2 YSLEER. The CDR3 is 13 amino acids. The CDR3 region is CASSYRFNEKLFF. CDR3 nucleotides: TGCGCCAGCAGCTACAGGTTTAATGAAAAACTGTTTTTT.

The chain has TRBV4-1 and TRBJ2-7; 10 bases are a match to TRBD1. This CDR3 is 15 amino acids long. Germline values: CDR1 MGHRA, CDR2 YSYEKL. Trimming at V came to 1 base and at J to 4 bases, leaving 4 bases not matched to a gene. This CDR3 is CASSQGQGAGYEQYF. In DNA form, the CDR3 reads TGCGCCAGCAGCCAAGGACAGGGGGCAGGGTACGAGCAGTACTTC.

The gene calls are TRBV29-1 and TRBJ2-7; tentatively, D is TRBD2 (5 bases). V was pared by 3 bases and J by 6 bases, with 18 bases between. Germline values: CDR1 SQVTM, CDR2 ANQGSEA. The CDR3 contains 14 residues. In DNA form, the CDR3 reads TGCAGCGTTGAGCTGCTGGGCGCGGGTGGCGAGCAGTACTTC. Translating it yields CSVELLGAGGEQYF.

The CDR3 DNA sequence: TGTGCCAGCACCCCGCCAGCGGGGTTGCAAGAGACCCAGTACTTC. Translation gives CASTPPAGLQETQYF. V and J are TRBV6-5 and TRBJ2-5; 7 bases are a match to TRBD2. The germline gives CDR1 MNHEY, CDR2 SVGAGI. J was trimmed by 2 bases and V by 7 bases; bases with no gene match: 10. The CDR3 is made up of 15 amino acids.

This clone was recorded only once. The V call is TRBV7-2, the J call TRBJ2-1, with a possible D match to TRBD2 (5 bases). CDR1 and CDR2 (germline): SGHTA, FQGNSA. The length of the CDR3 is 17 residues. V was cut by 0 bases and J by 4 bases, with 16 bases left in between. Here the CDR3 reads CASSLAGLFEGYNEQFF. The CDR3 DNA is TGTGCCAGCAGCTTAGCTGGACTCTTCGAGGGATACAATGAGCAGTTCTTC.

The genes are TRBV5-1 and TRBJ1-2; D not resolved. The CDR3 has 12 residues. Trimming removed 0 bases from V and 8 bases from J, with 8 bases in between. Germline V gives CDR1 SGHRS, CDR2 YFSETQ. CDR3 loop: CASSLEGGGYTF. DNA of the CDR3: TGCGCCAGCAGCTTGGAGGGAGGCGGCTACACCTTC.

The chain links TRBV25-1 to TRBJ1-1; D perhaps matches TRBD1 (6 bases). Trimming removed 1 base at V and 1 base at J, with 19 bases between. The germline CDR1 and CDR2 sequences are MGHDK and SYGVNS. CDR3 size: 18 residues. CDR3 in DNA: TGTGCCAGCAGTGAATTTTTTATCCCCGACAGGACGAACACTGAAGCTTTCTTT. Translated, it gives CASSEFFIPDRTNTEAFF.

The V gene is TRBV5-6, the J gene TRBJ1-1; 8 bases are shared with TRBD1. The ends lost 2 bases at V and 0 bases at J; junction bases unmatched: 12. CDR1 is SGHDT and CDR2 is YYEEEE in the germline V gene. There are 18 residues in the CDR3. This CDR3 is CASSFRAGGGGLNTEAFF. The CDR3 DNA reads as TGTGCCAGCAGCTTCAGGGCAGGGGGCGGTGGGCTGAACACTGAAGCTTTCTTT.

The chain has TRBV4-3 and TRBJ1-2, with TRBD1 matching 8 bases. CDR1 and CDR2 (germline): LGHNA, YSLEER. The CDR3 totals 15 residues. Trimming removed 4 bases from V and 4 bases from J; junction bases left unmatched: 8. CDR3 DNA: TGCGCCAGCAGCCTGGGGACAGGTTCCCCCTATGGCTACACCTTC. Its translation is CASSLGTGSPYGYTF.

CDR3 sequence (DNA): TGTGCCAGCAGCCCCTCGGGTGGTGACGGCAGCTCCTACGAGCAGTACTTC. Amino acids: CASSPSGGDGSSYEQYF. The V gene is TRBV11-2, the J gene TRBJ2-7; no clear D. Looked up from germline, CDR1 is SGHAT and CDR2 is FQNNGV. Trimming left V 5 bases short and J 0 bases short, with 20 bases between. The CDR3 totals 17 residues.

The rearrangement joins TRBV21-1 to TRBJ1-1. TRBV21-1 is annotated as a pseudogene. The CDR3 consists of 16 residues. The CDR3 bases are TGTGCCAGCAGCAAACGGGAGGCGTCGAGGGGAAACGAAGCTTTCTTT. It codes for CASSKREASRGNEAFF.

Details on this clone: A much bigger clone sits one base away, suggesting this may be a read error. The V call is TRBV2, the J call TRBJ2-7; a possible D gene is TRBD1 (5 bases). The V gene's germline CDR1 is SNHLY and CDR2 FYNNEI. Trimming took 7 bases from V and 3 from J, leaving 7 bases between them. The CDR3 length is 11 residues. CDR3 loop: CASTDSYEQYF. As DNA, the CDR3 is TGTGCCAGCACAGACAGCTACGAGCAGTACTTC.

This chain connects TRBV12-5 to TRBJ2-3; D gene uncertain. Germline V gives CDR1 LGHNT, CDR2 FRNRAP. There are 15 residues in the CDR3. The ends were cut back, 0 bases at V and 1 base at J, with 8 bases in the middle. The DNA of the CDR3 is TGTGCTAGTGGTTTGGTTGTTTCTGGCACAGATACGCAGTATTTT. Residues: CASGLVVSGTDTQYF.

The chain couples TRBV2 to TRBJ1-2; D is perhaps TRBD1 (5 bases). From germline, CDR1 is SNHLY and CDR2 FYNNEI. The CDR3 is 17 residues long. Trimming took off 6 bases at V and 3 bases at J, with 23 bases between the two ends. The CDR3 loop is CASRGLFDSPGDYGYTF. The DNA of the CDR3 is TGTGCCAGCAGGGGCCTTTTCGACAGTCCGGGCGACTATGGCTACACCTTC.

The table lists this clone with a count of one. The rearrangement joins TRBV2 to TRBJ1-3; tentatively, D is TRBD1 (5 bases). Germline CDR1 is SNHLY and CDR2 is FYNNEI. Trimming left V 1 base short and J 0 bases short, with 16 bases between. The CDR3 has 18 amino acids. CDR3 nucleotides: TGTGCCAGCAGTGAAGAAGAAACAGGCAGCTTCTCTGGAAACACCATATATTTT. Residues: CASSEEETGSFSGNTIYF.

The chain has TRBV9 and TRBJ2-3; 9 nucleotides agree with TRBD2. J gave up 4 bases and V 6 bases, and 9 bases lay outside the gene matches. The CDR3 consists of 15 residues. Per the germline V gene, CDR1 is SGDLS and CDR2 is YYNGEE. CDR3 residues: CASKRGGGGADTQYF. Here the CDR3 DNA reads TGTGCCAGCAAAAGGGGCGGGGGGGGAGCAGATACGCAGTATTTT. Full variable domain (rest looked up from reference TRBV9 and TRBJ2-3): DSGVTQTPKHLITATGQRVTLRCSPRSGDLSVYWYQQSLDQGLQFLIQYYNGEERAKGNILERFSAQQFPDLHSELNLSSLELGDSALYFCASKRGGGGADTQYFGPGTRLTVL.

J is TRBJ2-5 and V is TRBV7-9; 7 bases align to TRBD1. CDR1 is SEHNR, CDR2 FQNEAQ, per germline (reference sequence). The V segment lost 5 bases and the J segment 1 base; nucleotides outside the gene matches: 7. The CDR3 consists of 15 residues. Here the CDR3 reads CASSLGQNFQETQYF. CDR3 in DNA: TGTGCCAGCAGCCTGGGACAGAATTTCCAAGAGACCCAGTACTTC.

The V gene is TRBV19, the J gene TRBJ2-3; D might be TRBD1 (5 bases). Looked up from germline, CDR1 is LNHDA and CDR2 is SQIVND (reference sequence). Trimming removed 3 bases from V and 1 base from J, with 20 bases in between. CDR3 length equals 18 residues. For the CDR3, the DNA is TGTGCCAGTAGTATGAGCCTTTCGGCAGGGTTAGGCACAGATACGCAGTATTTT. This encodes CASSMSLSAGLGTDTQYF.

V and J are TRBV5-6 and TRBJ2-4; 8 positions agree with TRBD2. The V gene's germline CDR1 is SGHDT and CDR2 YYEEEE. The CDR3 runs 18 residues. Unmatched junction bases numbered 9, after V lost 0 bases and J lost 1 base. CDR3 in DNA: TGTGCCAGCAGCTTGGGGCCGGGACTAGGGGGGGCCAAAAACATTCAGTACTTC. Amino acids: CASSLGPGLGGAKNIQYF.

The genes are TRBV7-9 and TRBJ2-7; 7 bases fit TRBD1. This CDR3 is 15 amino acids long. After removal of 5 bases from V and 3 bases from J, the junction contained 10 bases not matched to a gene. The germline gives CDR1 SEHNR, CDR2 FQNEAQ (reference sequence). The CDR3 loop reads CASSGNRGADYEQYF. In nucleotides, the CDR3 is TGTGCCAGCAGCGGTAACAGGGGCGCGGACTACGAGCAGTACTTC.

V and J are TRBV11-2 and TRBJ1-2; 9 bases agree with TRBD1. The V gene end was trimmed by 5 bases and the J gene end by 5 bases; junction bases not matched to a gene: 15. The germline V gene has CDR1 SGHAT and CDR2 FQNNGV. This CDR3 spans 17 amino acids. CDR3 in DNA: TGTGCCAGCAGCGACCTACAGGGGGCTTTTATCAGATATGGCTACACCTTC. Translated, it gives CASSDLQGAFIRYGYTF.